One and the same sample provided the 23 T cell receptor beta chains below, sequenced in a study of PD-L1 blockade in urothelial cancer. The time point: pretreatment peripheral blood. Data came from immunoSEQ multiplex PCR; TCRdb stores just in-frame clones and leaves some out. The sample comprises tens of thousands of clones, roughly 84% of which are singletons, and approximately 15% rests with the top ten. The source was PBMCs, collected around atezolizumab (anti-PD-L1) treatment. These receptors all stem from a man between 60 and 70 years old with urothelial cancer.

The rearrangement links TRBV5-5 to TRBJ2-1, with 9 bases lining up with TRBD2. The CDR3 length is 15 residues. With V trimmed by 3 bases and J by 8 bases, 9 bases remained unmatched. Looked up from germline, CDR1 is SGHKS and CDR2 is YYEKEE (reference sequence). CDR3 sequence reads: CASSSVAGGPHEQFF. In DNA, the CDR3 is TGTGCCAGCAGCTCCGTCGCGGGAGGGCCTCATGAGCAGTTCTTC.

V is TRBV5-4 and J is TRBJ2-7; 8 nucleotides align to TRBD2. Germline values: CDR1 SGHNT, CDR2 YYREEE (reference sequence). The CDR3 length is 14 residues. V shed 3 bases and J 3 bases; nucleotides not matched to a gene: 5. DNA of the CDR3: TGTGCCAGCAGCTCCGAGCGGGAGCTCTACGAGCAGTACTTC. It encodes CASSSERELYEQYF. Full variable domain (outside the CDR3, taken from reference TRBV5-4 and TRBJ2-7): ETGVTQSPTHLIKTRGQQVTLRCSSQSGHNTVSWYQQALGQGPQFIFQYYREEENGRGNFPPRFSGLQFPNYSSELNVNALELDDSALYLCASSSERELYEQYFGPGTRLTVT.

J is TRBJ2-7 and V is TRBV13, with unresolved D. The germline V gene encodes CDR1 PRHDT and CDR2 FYEKMQ (reference sequence). V gave up 4 bases and J gave up 2 bases, with 3 bases separating them. CDR3 length equals 11 residues. The CDR3 DNA reads as TGTGCCAGCAGCTCTACCTACGAGCAGTACTTC. Translation gives CASSSTYEQYF.

The rearrangement links TRBV5-1 to TRBJ1-2; D gene ambiguous. This CDR3 comprises 14 residues. The V end was cut by 4 bases, the J end by 6 bases, with 16 bases between. Per the germline V gene, CDR1 is SGHRS and CDR2 is YFSETQ. Here the CDR3 reads CASSRHREPDGYTF. The DNA for the CDR3 is TGCGCCAGCAGCCGACACCGCGAACCGGATGGCTACACCTTC.

The rearrangement uses TRBV9 and TRBJ2-7; 8 bases align to TRBD1. J was trimmed by 5 bases and V by 2 bases; bases with no gene match: 6. Germline values: CDR1 SGDLS, CDR2 YYNGEE. This CDR3 has 14 amino acids. CDR3: CASSVKTGAHEQYF. DNA for the CDR3: TGTGCCAGCAGCGTGAAGACAGGGGCCCACGAGCAGTACTTC.

This clone was picked up a small number of times. The chain recombines TRBV28 with TRBJ1-2; weak D call: TRBD1 (6 bases). The CDR3 length is 15 residues. Germline V gene data show CDR1 as MDHEN and CDR2 as SYDVKM. The V gene lost 4 bases and the J gene lost 5 bases, with 17 bases spanning the gap. CDR3 amino acids: CASSSQGPSGYGYTF. DNA for the CDR3: TGTGCCAGCAGTTCGCAGGGGCCGAGTGGGTATGGCTACACCTTC.

This chain connects TRBV2 to TRBJ2-7; no clear D gene. From germline, CDR1 is SNHLY and CDR2 FYNNEI. The CDR3 spans 12 residues. V dropped 7 bases and J dropped 1 base, with 8 bases sitting between them. This CDR3 is CASIGGSYEQYF. The DNA for the CDR3 is TGTGCCAGCATCGGCGGATCCTACGAGCAGTACTTC. The full variable domain, in which reference TRBV2 and TRBJ2-7 provide the parts outside the CDR3, is EPEVTQTPSHQVTQMGQEVILRCVPISNHLYFYWYRQILGQKVEFLVSFYNNEISEKSEIFDDQFSVERPDGSNFTLKIRSTKLEDSAMYFCASIGGSYEQYFGPGTRLTVT.

The rearrangement joins TRBV9 to TRBJ1-1; the D gene is possibly TRBD1 (6 bases). CDR1 and CDR2 from the germline V gene are SGDLS and YYNGEE. This CDR3 comprises 13 residues. V was clipped by 7 bases and J by 1 base, with 11 bases between them. As DNA, the CDR3 is TGTGCCAGCGGGGGGGCGCCGAACACTGAAGCTTTCTTT. Translation gives CASGGAPNTEAFF. Looking up the rest from reference TRBV9 and TRBJ1-1 gives the full variable domain: DSGVTQTPKHLITATGQRVTLRCSPRSGDLSVYWYQQSLDQGLQFLIQYYNGEERAKGNILERFSAQQFPDLHSELNLSSLELGDSALYFCASGGAPNTEAFFGQGTRLTVV.

The V and J genes are TRBV5-6 and TRBJ1-1; tentatively, D is TRBD1 (5 bases). Germline-derived CDR1 and CDR2 are SGHDT and YYEEEE. The CDR3 is 14 residues long. V was pared by 7 bases and J by 0 bases, with 13 bases between. The CDR3 bases are TGTGCCAGCCAAGAAAGGGGAATGAACACTGAAGCTTTCTTT. Protein product: CASQERGMNTEAFF.

CDR3 amino acids: CASSSYGQGVTEAFF. As DNA, the CDR3 is TGCGCCAGCAGCTCCTACGGACAGGGTGTCACTGAAGCTTTCTTT. This chain connects TRBV4-1 to TRBJ1-1, with 8 bases that match TRBD1. The ends lost 5 bases at V and 4 bases at J; junction bases unmatched: 9. The CDR3 is made up of 15 amino acids. Per the germline V gene, CDR1 is MGHRA and CDR2 is YSYEKL.

This chain joins TRBV6-6 and TRBJ1-5, with D tentatively TRBD1 (5 bases). V lost 6 bases and J 0 bases, leaving 6 bases between the germline ends. This CDR3 is 13 amino acids long. In germline, CDR1 is MNHNY, CDR2 SVGAGI (reference sequence). Written as DNA, the CDR3 is TGTGCCAGCAGGACAGTTAGCAATCAGCCCCAGCATTTT. This gives the protein CASRTVSNQPQHF.

This chain joins TRBV5-6 and TRBJ2-3, with 10 bases matching TRBD2. Germline V CDR1 and CDR2: SGHDT, YYEEEE. Trimming at V came to 3 bases and at J to 1 base, leaving 5 bases not matched to a gene. The length of the CDR3 is 16 residues. CDR3 sequence reads: CASSSSGRGGTDTQYF. As DNA, the CDR3 is TGTGCCAGCAGCTCTAGCGGGAGAGGGGGCACAGATACGCAGTATTTT. The entire variable domain, with the rest obtained from reference TRBV5-6 and TRBJ2-3, is as follows: DAGVTQSPTHLIKTRGQQVTLRCSPKSGHDTVSWYQQALGQGPQFIFQYYEEEERQRGNFPDRFSGHQFPNYSSELNVNALLLGDSALYLCASSSSGRGGTDTQYFGPGTRLTVL.

The chain links TRBV7-3 to TRBJ2-2, with TRBD1 matching over 7 bases. Germline CDR1 SGHTA, CDR2 FQGTGA. This CDR3 has 14 residues. J lost 1 base, V lost 6 bases, and 2 bases had no gene match. The CDR3 coding sequence is TGTGCCAGCAGGGGGACAGTGAACACCGGGGAGCTGTTTTTT. This codes for CASRGTVNTGELFF.

This clone was seen once. The chain links TRBV9 to TRBJ2-1; TRBD1 matches 9 bases. The CDR3 contains 19 residues. J gave up 1 base and V 2 bases, and 13 bases lay outside the gene matches. In germline, CDR1 is SGDLS, CDR2 YYNGEE. CDR3 in DNA: TGTGCCAGCAGCGTTTCACCCGGGACAGGGCTCAGTTCCTACAATGAGCAGTTCTTC. Its translation: CASSVSPGTGLSSYNEQFF.

The genes are TRBV7-2 and TRBJ2-5; the D gene is possibly TRBD1 (6 bases). In germline, CDR1 is SGHTA, CDR2 FQGNSA. Trimming took off 6 bases at V and 5 bases at J, with 16 bases between the two ends. The CDR3 spans 14 residues. The chain's CDR3 is CASSFNGGDETQYF. The CDR3 DNA follows: TGTGCCAGCAGTTTTAATGGGGGCGATGAGACCCAGTACTTC. Filled out from reference TRBV7-2 and TRBJ2-5, the complete variable domain reads GAGVSQSPSNKVTEKGKDVELRCDPISGHTALYWYRQSLGQGLEFLIYFQGNSAPDKSGLPSDRFSAERTGGSVSTLTIQRTQQEDSAVYLCASSFNGGDETQYFGPGTRLLVL.

In its sample, this clone was seen a few times. The rearrangement uses TRBV7-9 and TRBJ1-1; the D is unclear. CDR3 length: 13 residues. Germline CDR1 reads SEHNR; CDR2 reads FQNEAQ (reference sequence). Trimming took 7 bases from V and 0 from J, leaving 9 bases between them. The CDR3 sequence: CASKEGLNTEAFF. The CDR3 bases are TGTGCCAGCAAAGAGGGCTTGAACACTGAAGCTTTCTTT. Complete variable domain (other parts from reference TRBV7-9 and TRBJ1-1): DTGVSQNPRHKITKRGQNVTFRCDPISEHNRLYWYRQTLGQGPEFLTYFQNEAQLEKSRLLSDRFSAERPKGSFSTLEIQRTEQGDSAMYLCASKEGLNTEAFFGQGTRLTVV.

J is TRBJ1-6 and V is TRBV25-1; a possible D gene is TRBD1 (5 bases). Germline assignment: CDR1 MGHDK and CDR2 SYGVNS. The CDR3 extends over 15 amino acids. Trimming removed 4 bases from V and 4 bases from J, with 11 bases in between. The CDR3 here is CASSGQGWYNSPLHF. The CDR3 region has the DNA TGTGCCAGCAGTGGCCAGGGTTGGTATAATTCACCCCTCCACTTT.

The chain combines TRBV11-1 with TRBJ2-2; 9 nucleotides agree with TRBD2. The CDR3 consists of 17 residues. The junction had 7 bases not matched to a gene; V was cut back by 4 bases and J by 1 base. Germline CDR1 SGHAT, CDR2 FQDESV (reference sequence). The CDR3 spells CASSSRLAELNTGELFF. CDR3 nucleotides: TGTGCCAGCAGCTCAAGACTAGCGGAACTGAACACCGGGGAGCTGTTTTTT.

The chain joins TRBV7-3 to TRBJ1-1, with D perhaps matching TRBD1 (6 bases). CDR3 length equals 14 residues. Germline assignment: CDR1 SGHTA and CDR2 FQGTGA. The V and J ends lost 3 bases and 1 base respectively, with 9 bases between them. CDR3 sequence reads: CASSFAQGNTEAFF. The CDR3 bases are TGTGCCAGCAGCTTTGCACAGGGGAACACTGAAGCTTTCTTT.

This clone showed up just a few times. The rearrangement links TRBV9 to TRBJ1-3, with 9 bases matching TRBD1. In germline, CDR1 is SGDLS, CDR2 YYNGEE. Trimming removed 4 bases from V and 0 bases from J; junction bases left unmatched: 5. The CDR3 extends over 16 amino acids. The CDR3 nucleotides are TGTGCCAGCAGCCCGCCGACAGGGGGCTCTGGAAACACCATATATTTT. Its translation: CASSPPTGGSGNTIYF.

V is TRBV15 and J is TRBJ2-7, with 10 bases matching TRBD1. The CDR3 extends over 13 amino acids. With 5 bases clipped from V and 7 bases from J, the junction kept 5 bases outside the gene matches. Looked up from germline, CDR1 is LNHNV and CDR2 is YYDKDF (reference sequence). The CDR3 DNA follows: TGTGCCACCAGCCGGGACAGGGGTGGGGAGCAGTACTTC. Translating it yields CATSRDRGGEQYF.

This clone came up once. This chain uses TRBV7-2 with TRBJ2-3; D may be TRBD1 (5 bases). CDR1 is SGHTA, CDR2 FQGNSA, per germline. The CDR3 is 15 amino acids. V lost 0 bases to trimming and J lost 0 bases, with 7 bases between them. For the CDR3, the DNA is TGTGCCAGCAGCTTAGCGAGACAGAGCACAGATACGCAGTATTTT. It yields the protein CASSLARQSTDTQYF. The whole variable domain, filled in from reference TRBV7-2 and TRBJ2-3, reads GAGVSQSPSNKVTEKGKDVELRCDPISGHTALYWYRQSLGQGLEFLIYFQGNSAPDKSGLPSDRFSAERTGGSVSTLTIQRTQQEDSAVYLCASSLARQSTDTQYFGPGTRLTVL.

The chain has TRBV29-1 and TRBJ2-5; perhaps TRBD2 as D (5 bases). The CDR3 extends over 12 amino acids. V dropped 0 bases and J dropped 7 bases, with 9 bases sitting between them. Germline V lookup: CDR1 SQVTM, CDR2 ANQGSEA. Here the CDR3 DNA reads TGCAGCGTTGAAGATCCCGCGGGGACCCAGTACTTC. It specifies CSVEDPAGTQYF.